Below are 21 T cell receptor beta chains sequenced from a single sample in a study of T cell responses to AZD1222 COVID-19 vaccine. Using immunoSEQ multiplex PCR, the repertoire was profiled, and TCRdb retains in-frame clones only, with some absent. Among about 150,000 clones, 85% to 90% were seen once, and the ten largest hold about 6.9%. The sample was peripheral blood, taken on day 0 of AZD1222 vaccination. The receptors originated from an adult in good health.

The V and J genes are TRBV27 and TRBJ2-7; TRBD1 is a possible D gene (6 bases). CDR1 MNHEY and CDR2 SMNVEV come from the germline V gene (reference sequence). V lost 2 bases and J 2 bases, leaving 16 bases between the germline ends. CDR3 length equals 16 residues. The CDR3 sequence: CASSLTFAGVAYEQYF. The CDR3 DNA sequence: TGTGCCAGCAGTTTAACCTTCGCAGGGGTAGCCTACGAGCAGTACTTC.

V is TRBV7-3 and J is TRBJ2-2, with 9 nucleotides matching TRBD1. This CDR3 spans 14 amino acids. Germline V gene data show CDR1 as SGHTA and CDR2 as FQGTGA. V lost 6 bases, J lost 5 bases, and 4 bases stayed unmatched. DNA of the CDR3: TGTGCCAGCAGATCGACAGGGGGTACCGGGGAGCTGTTTTTT. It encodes CASRSTGGTGELFF. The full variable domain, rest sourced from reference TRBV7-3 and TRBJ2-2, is GAGVSQTPSNKVTEKGKYVELRCDPISGHTALYWYRQSLGQGPEFLIYFQGTGAADDSGLPNDRFFAVRPEGSVSTLKIQRTERGDSAVYLCASRSTGGTGELFFGEGSRLTVL.

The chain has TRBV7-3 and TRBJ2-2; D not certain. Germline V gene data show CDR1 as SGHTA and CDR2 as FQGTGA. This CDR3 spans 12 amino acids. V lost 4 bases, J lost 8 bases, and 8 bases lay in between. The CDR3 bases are TGTGCCAGCAGCTATTCCGGAGGGGAGCTGTTTTTT. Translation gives CASSYSGGELFF.

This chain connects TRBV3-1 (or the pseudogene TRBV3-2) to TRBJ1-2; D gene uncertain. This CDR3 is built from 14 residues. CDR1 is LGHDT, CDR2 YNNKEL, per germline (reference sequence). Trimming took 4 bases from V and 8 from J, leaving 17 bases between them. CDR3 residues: CASSLRTRLGGYTF. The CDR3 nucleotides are TGTGCCAGCAGCCTCAGGACCCGGTTGGGAGGCTACACCTTC.

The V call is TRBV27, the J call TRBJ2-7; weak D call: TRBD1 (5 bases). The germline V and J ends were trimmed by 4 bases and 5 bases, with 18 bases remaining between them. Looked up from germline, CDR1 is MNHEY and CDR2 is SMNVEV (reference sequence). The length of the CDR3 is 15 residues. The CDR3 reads CASSYRGSLLNEQYF. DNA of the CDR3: TGTGCCAGCAGTTATAGGGGCTCTCTCCTGAACGAGCAGTACTTC.

Written as DNA, the CDR3 is TGTGCCAGCAGCTTAGAGGGGGCATGGGGCTACACCTTC. Amino acids: CASSLEGAWGYTF. This rearrangement joins TRBV7-2 to TRBJ1-2, with 7 positions matching TRBD1. CDR3 length: 13 residues. CDR1 is SGHTA and CDR2 is FQGNSA in the germline V gene. The ends lost 1 base at V and 8 bases at J; junction bases unmatched: 4.

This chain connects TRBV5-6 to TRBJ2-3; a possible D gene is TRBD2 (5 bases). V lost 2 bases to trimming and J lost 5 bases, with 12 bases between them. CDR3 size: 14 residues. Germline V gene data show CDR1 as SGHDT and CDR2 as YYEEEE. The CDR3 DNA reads TGTGCCAGCAGCTTTCTCGGGGTAGGAGATACGCAGTATTTT. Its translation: CASSFLGVGDTQYF.

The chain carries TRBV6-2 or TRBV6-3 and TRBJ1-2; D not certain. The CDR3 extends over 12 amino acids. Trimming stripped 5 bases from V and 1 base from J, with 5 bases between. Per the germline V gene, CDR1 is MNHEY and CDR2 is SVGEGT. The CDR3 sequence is CASSEVNYGYTF. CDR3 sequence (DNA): TGTGCCAGCAGTGAGGTTAACTATGGCTACACCTTC.

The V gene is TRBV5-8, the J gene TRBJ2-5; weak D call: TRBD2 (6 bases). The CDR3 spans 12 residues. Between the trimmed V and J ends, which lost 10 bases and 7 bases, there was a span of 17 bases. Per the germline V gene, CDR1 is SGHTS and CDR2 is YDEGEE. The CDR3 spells CAGGRTGGTQYF. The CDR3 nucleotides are TGTGCCGGCGGACGTACCGGGGGGACCCAGTACTTC.

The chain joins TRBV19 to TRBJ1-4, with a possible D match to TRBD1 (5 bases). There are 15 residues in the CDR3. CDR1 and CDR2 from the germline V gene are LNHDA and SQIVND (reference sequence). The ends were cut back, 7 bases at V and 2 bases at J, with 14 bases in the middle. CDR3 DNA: TGTGCCAGTAATTTCAGGGATGGTACTAATGAAAAACTGTTTTTT. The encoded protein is CASNFRDGTNEKLFF.

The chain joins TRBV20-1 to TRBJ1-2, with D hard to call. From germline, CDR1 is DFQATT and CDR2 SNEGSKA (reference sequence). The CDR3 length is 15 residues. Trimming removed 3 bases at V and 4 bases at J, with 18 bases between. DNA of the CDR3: TGCAGTGCTAGTGACGGCAGAGCACTTGTCTATGGCTACACCTTC. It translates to CSASDGRALVYGYTF.

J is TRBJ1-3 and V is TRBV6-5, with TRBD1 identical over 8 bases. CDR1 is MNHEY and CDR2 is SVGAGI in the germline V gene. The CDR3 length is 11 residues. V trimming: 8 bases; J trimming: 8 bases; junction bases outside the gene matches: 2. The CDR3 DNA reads TGTGCCAGCGGACAGGGCCACACCATATATTTT. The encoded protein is CASGQGHTIYF.

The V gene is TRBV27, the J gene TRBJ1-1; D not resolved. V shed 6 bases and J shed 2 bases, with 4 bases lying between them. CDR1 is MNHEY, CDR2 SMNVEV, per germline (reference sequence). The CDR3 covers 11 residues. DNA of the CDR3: TGTGCCAGCAGGAAAAACACTGAAGCTTTCTTT. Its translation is CASRKNTEAFF.

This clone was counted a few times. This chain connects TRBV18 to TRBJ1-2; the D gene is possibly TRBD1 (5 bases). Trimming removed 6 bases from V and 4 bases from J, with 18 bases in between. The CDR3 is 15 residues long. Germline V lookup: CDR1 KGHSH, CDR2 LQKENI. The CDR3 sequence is CASSFSGRDVYGYTF. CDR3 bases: TGTGCCAGCTCTTTCTCAGGCAGGGACGTCTATGGCTACACCTTC.

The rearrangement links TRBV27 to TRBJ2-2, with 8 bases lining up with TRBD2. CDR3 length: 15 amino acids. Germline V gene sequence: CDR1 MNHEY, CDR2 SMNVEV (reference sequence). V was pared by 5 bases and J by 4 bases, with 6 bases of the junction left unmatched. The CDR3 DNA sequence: TGTGCCAGCAGTCCTCGGACTAGCCCCACCGGGGAGCTGTTTTTT. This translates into CASSPRTSPTGELFF.

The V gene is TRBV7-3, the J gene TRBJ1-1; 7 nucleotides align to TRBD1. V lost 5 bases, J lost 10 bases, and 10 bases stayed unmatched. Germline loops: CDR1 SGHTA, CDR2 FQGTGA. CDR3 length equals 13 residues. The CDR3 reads CASSDGRGSGAFF. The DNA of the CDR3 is TGTGCCAGCAGCGACGGCAGGGGGTCTGGAGCTTTCTTT.

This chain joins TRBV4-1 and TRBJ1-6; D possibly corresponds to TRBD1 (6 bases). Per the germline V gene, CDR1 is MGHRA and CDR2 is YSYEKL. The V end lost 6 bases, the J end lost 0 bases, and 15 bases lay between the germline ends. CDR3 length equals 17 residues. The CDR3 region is CASREGGTSSYNSPLHF. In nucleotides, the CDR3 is TGCGCCAGCAGGGAGGGGGGCACAAGCTCCTATAATTCACCCCTCCACTTT.

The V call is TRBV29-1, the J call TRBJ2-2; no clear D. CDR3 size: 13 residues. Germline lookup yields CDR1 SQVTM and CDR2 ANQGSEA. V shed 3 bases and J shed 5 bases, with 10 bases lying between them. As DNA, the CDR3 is TGCAGCGTTGACCTTGAGGAGACCGGGGAGCTGTTTTTT. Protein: CSVDLEETGELFF.

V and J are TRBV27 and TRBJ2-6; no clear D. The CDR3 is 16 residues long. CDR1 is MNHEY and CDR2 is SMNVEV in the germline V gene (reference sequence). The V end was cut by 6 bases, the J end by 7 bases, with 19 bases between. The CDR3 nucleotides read TGTGCCAGCAGCCGCTTGTCCTTATCGGTAGCCAACGTCCTGACTTTC. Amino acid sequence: CASSRLSLSVANVLTF.

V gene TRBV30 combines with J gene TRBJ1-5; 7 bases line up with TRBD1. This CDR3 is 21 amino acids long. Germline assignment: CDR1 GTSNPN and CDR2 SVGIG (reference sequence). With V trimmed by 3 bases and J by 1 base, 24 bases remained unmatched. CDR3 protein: CAWRGWDTRDRKTPSNQPQHF. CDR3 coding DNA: TGTGCCTGGAGGGGGTGGGATACCCGGGACAGAAAAACCCCAAGCAATCAGCCCCAGCATTTT.

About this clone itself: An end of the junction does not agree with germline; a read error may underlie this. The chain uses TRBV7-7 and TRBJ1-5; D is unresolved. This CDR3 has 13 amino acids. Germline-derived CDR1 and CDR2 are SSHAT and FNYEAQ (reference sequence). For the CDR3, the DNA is TGTGCTAGCAGCTTAACAGCCGACGGGCCCCAGCATTTT. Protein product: CASSLTADGPQHF.